A selection of T cell receptor beta chains follows, all from one sample in a study of identical twins. TCRdb ran MiXCR on the 5' RACE reads and lists one entry per CDR3 protein. The profile covers around 300,000 distinct CDR3 sequences, with about 8% appearing a single time and around 2.1% taken by the ten largest. This sample also appeared in a second study, on yellow fever vaccine responses in identical twins.

The specimen was memory (CD45RO+) T cells sorted from blood. The receptors here all came from a woman under 30 in good health. CDR3s include the opening cysteine and the closing phenylalanine or tryptophan. D genes are given only for firm matches. A clone size is listed for some rows: how often the clone was seen (once, few, many), or a class if it is expanded.

clone_size	v_call	d_call	j_call	cdr3_nt	cdr3_aa
.	TRBV27	.	TRBJ2-3	TGTGCCAGCAGTTGGACCGGGAGCGCGCAGTATTTT	CASSWTGSAQYF
.	TRBV20-1	.	TRBJ2-3	TGCAGTGCTAAACTGGGGTCGGATACGCAGTATTTT	CSAKLGSDTQYF
many	TRBV4-1	TRBD2	TRBJ2-1	TGCGCCAGCAGCCAAACGACAGTAGCGGGAGGTTTGAACAATGAGCAGTTCTTC	CASSQTTVAGGLNNEQFF
few	TRBV6-1	TRBD1	TRBJ1-4	TGTGCCAGCAGGACAGGGGCTGGAGGTGAAAAACTGTTTTTT	CASRTGAGGEKLFF
.	TRBV27	.	TRBJ2-5	TGTGCCAGCAGTTCCTACGGGGAGACCCAGTACTTC	CASSSYGETQYF
.	TRBV11-3	TRBD2	TRBJ2-5	TGTGCCAGCAGCCCCGGGACTACCACCGATGAGACCCAGTACTTC	CASSPGTTTDETQYF
many	TRBV5-1	.	TRBJ2-1	TGCGCCAGCAGCTTGGGTGTTGTGGCCAATGAGCAGTTCTTC	CASSLGVVANEQFF
.	TRBV2	TRBD2	TRBJ2-5	TGTGCCAGCAGTGAATCGGGACTAGCGGGAGGCGGGGAGACCCAGTACTTC	CASSESGLAGGGETQYF
few	TRBV7-8	.	TRBJ1-1	TGTGCCAGCAGCCTAGGGCAGTCCATGAACACTGAAGCTTTCTTT	CASSLGQSMNTEAFF
many	TRBV20-1	TRBD1	TRBJ1-4	TGCAGTGCTAATCGGGACAGCGGTGAAAAACTGTTTTTT	CSANRDSGEKLFF
.	TRBV10-3	.	TRBJ2-1	TGTGCCATCAGGGAGGGGGGGACCTTCAATGAGCAGTTCTTC	CAIREGGTFNEQFF
few	TRBV20-1	.	TRBJ1-1	TGCAGTGCTCGCCCAAGGGTCTTGAACACTGAAGCTTTCTTT	CSARPRVLNTEAFF
few	TRBV5-1	.	TRBJ2-3	TGCGCCAGCAGCCCCGCGGGGGCTAGTAGCACAGATACGCAGTATTTT	CASSPAGASSTDTQYF
many	TRBV9	TRBD1	TRBJ2-5	TGTGCCAGCAGCGTAGGGACAGGAATTCAAGAGACCCAGTACTTC	CASSVGTGIQETQYF
.	TRBV28	.	TRBJ1-1	TGTGCCAGCAGTTTACTCGGGCGGGGGAACTTGAACACTGAAGCTTTCTTT	CASSLLGRGNLNTEAFF
many	TRBV20-1	.	TRBJ1-5	TGCAGTGCTACGGGCAGCAATCAGCCCCAGCATTTT	CSATGSNQPQHF
.	TRBV5-8	.	TRBJ2-1	TGTGCCAGCGCGGCAGGGTACAATGAGCAGTTCTTC	CASAAGYNEQFF
few	TRBV6-1	.	TRBJ1-6	TGTGCCAGCAGTGAAAGCGGCCGTTATAATTCACCCCTCCACTTT	CASSESGRYNSPLHF
.	TRBV12-3/TRBV12-4	.	TRBJ2-5	TGTGCCAGCAGTCGGGACTTAAAGACCCAGTACTTC	CASSRDLKTQYF
few	TRBV2	.	TRBJ2-3	TGTGCCAGCAGTCCACGTTGGGCTGTAGGCACAGATACGCAGTATTTT	CASSPRWAVGTDTQYF
many	TRBV5-1	.	TRBJ1-1	TGCGCCAGCAAGGATGCGAACACTGAAGCTTTCTTT	CASKDANTEAFF
many	TRBV29-1	TRBD1	TRBJ2-7	TGCAGCGTTGAAGAGGCCGTAGGGACAGGGCGGCACGAGCAGTACTTC	CSVEEAVGTGRHEQYF
few	TRBV25-1	.	TRBJ1-1	TGTGCCAGCAGAAGGGGGTCTCTTAACATTGAAGCTTTCTTT	CASRRGSLNIEAFF
many	TRBV12-3/TRBV12-4	.	TRBJ1-1	TGTGCCAGCAGTTCATCCGGGACGGGGAACACTGAAGCTTTCTTT	CASSSSGTGNTEAFF
many	TRBV12-3/TRBV12-4	.	TRBJ2-3	TGTGCCAGCAGTTTAAACTCCTACACAGATACGCAGTATTTT	CASSLNSYTDTQYF
few	TRBV21-1	.	TRBJ2-1	TGTGCCAGCAGCAAAGTAAGGACACGGGGCGGTGTGGCTTACAATGAGCAGTTCTTC	CASSKVRTRGGVAYNEQFF
.	TRBV19	TRBD1	TRBJ2-7	TGTGCCAGTAGTATGGGACAGTACTACGAGCAGTACTTC	CASSMGQYYEQYF
.	TRBV11-2	.	TRBJ2-7	TGTGCCAGCAGCTTGGGGCCCCACTACGAGCAGTACTTC	CASSLGPHYEQYF
few	TRBV12-3/TRBV12-4	.	TRBJ1-1	TGTGCCAGCAGTTTCAGGGTGGCTGAAGCTTTCTTT	CASSFRVAEAFF
few	TRBV25-1	.	TRBJ1-3	TGTGCCAGCAGTGCCCAGTCGTTCGGAAACACCATATATTTT	CASSAQSFGNTIYF
.	TRBV11-3	.	TRBJ1-1	TGTGCCAGCAGGAATCGAGGGGACACTGAAGCTTTCTTT	CASRNRGDTEAFF
many	TRBV5-5	TRBD1	TRBJ1-6	TGTGCCAGCAGTTCGCCGGGACAGGGGGCTAATTCACCCCTCCACTTT	CASSSPGQGANSPLHF
.	TRBV10-2	TRBD2	TRBJ2-2	TGCGCCAGCAGAGAAAGCGGGAGAACCTCCGGGGAGCTGTTTTTT	CASRESGRTSGELFF
few	TRBV10-3	TRBD1	TRBJ1-2	TGTGCCACCACAGGGGACGCGGGTGGCTACACCTTC	CATTGDAGGYTF
.	TRBV7-9	.	TRBJ2-3	TGTGCCAGCAGCCCGCCCGGTTACACAGATACGCAGTATTTT	CASSPPGYTDTQYF
.	TRBV27	.	TRBJ1-2	TGTGCCAGCGGGTTCCCGGGACGGGACCCTGGCTACACCTTC	CASGFPGRDPGYTF
.	TRBV3-1	.	TRBJ2-7	TGTGCCAGCGGGGGCGGCTCCTACGAGCAGTACTTC	CASGGGSYEQYF